Below, 13 T cell receptor beta chains from the same sample are listed, as sequenced in a study of glioma-infiltrating T cells. The iRepertoire nested amplicon-rescue multiplex PCR amplified TCR alpha and beta CDR3s from RNA. TCRdb processed the multiplex PCR reads anew with MiXCR; each CDR3 protein has one entry. This sample has 15,000 to 20,000 distinct CDR3 sequences, with roughly 60% found just once. The sample comprised glioma tissue, nonneoplastic brain tissue, or PBMCs (not recorded which). These receptor sequences come from a human donor with low-grade glioma or glioblastoma, undergoing nonglioma brain surgery, or in good health (not recorded which).

This clonotype rates as medium-sized. This chain joins TRBV24-1 and TRBJ1-6; TRBD1 agrees at 9 bases. The trim removed 0 bases at V and 10 bases at J, leaving 6 bases unmatched. CDR1 KGHDR and CDR2 SFDVKD come from the germline V gene. CDR3 length: 16 amino acids. The CDR3 protein is CATSDLLTGGGSPLHF. The CDR3 DNA reads as TGTGCCACCAGTGATTTGCTCACAGGGGGCGGCTCACCCCTCCACTTT.

V usage is TRBV27 and J usage is TRBJ2-7; D is undetermined. This CDR3 is 11 amino acids long. Trimming removed 4 bases at V and 3 bases at J, with 4 bases between. Germline lookup yields CDR1 MNHEY and CDR2 SMNVEV (reference sequence). In DNA, the CDR3 is TGTGCCAGCAGTTACGGCTACGAGCAGTACTTC. It translates to CASSYGYEQYF.

This rearrangement joins TRBV6-2 or TRBV6-3 to TRBJ2-7, with D uncertain. Looked up from germline, CDR1 is MNHEY and CDR2 is SVGEGT. The CDR3 spans 11 residues. Trimming pared 5 bases from V and 5 bases from J, leaving 7 bases between. CDR3 in DNA: TGTGCCAGCAGTCCAGGCAACGAGCAGTACTTC. Residues: CASSPGNEQYF.

There are many counts of this clonotype. CDR3 bases: TGTGCCAGCAGTTTAGAGGGGGCGCGAGGGACTGAAGCTTTCTTT. Translated, it gives CASSLEGARGTEAFF. The chain joins TRBV12-3 or TRBV12-4 to TRBJ1-1; 7 bases match TRBD1. The CDR3 loop spans 15 amino acids. V shed 1 base and J 5 bases; nucleotides not matched to a gene: 7.

The genes are TRBV28 and TRBJ1-5; no firm D call. The CDR3 consists of 18 residues. The V and J ends lost 3 bases and 0 bases respectively, with 18 bases between them. The germline V gene has CDR1 MDHEN and CDR2 SYDVKM. CDR3 bases: TGTGCCAGCAGTTTGAGTGGCAGAAGCTCCGATAGCAATCAGCCCCAGCATTTT. Translating gives CASSLSGRSSDSNQPQHF.

This chain links TRBV7-9 with TRBJ2-6; 9 positions match TRBD1. This CDR3 has 16 residues. V shed 5 bases and J 3 bases; nucleotides not matched to a gene: 5. Germline values: CDR1 SEHNR, CDR2 FQNEAQ (reference sequence). As DNA, the CDR3 is TGTGCCAGCAGCCTACAGGGGGCTGGTGGGGCCAACGTCCTGACTTTC. Protein product: CASSLQGAGGANVLTF. Full variable domain (missing parts from reference TRBV7-9 and TRBJ2-6): DTGVSQNPRHKITKRGQNVTFRCDPISEHNRLYWYRQTLGQGPEFLTYFQNEAQLEKSRLLSDRFSAERPKGSFSTLEIQRTEQGDSAMYLCASSLQGAGGANVLTFGAGSRLTVL.

This clonotype was counted a single time. The chain recombines TRBV20-1 with TRBJ1-1; D possibly corresponds to TRBD1 (6 bases). Per germline, CDR1 DFQATT and CDR2 SNEGSKA (reference sequence). The CDR3 has 13 amino acids. CDR3 loop: CNQGKTMNTEAFF. DNA for the CDR3: TGCAACCAGGGGAAAACGATGAACACTGAAGCTTTCTTT.

The rearrangement uses TRBV7-2 and TRBJ1-1, with D tentatively TRBD1 (5 bases). Germline-derived CDR1 and CDR2 are SGHTA and FQGNSA. V lost 6 bases and J 3 bases, leaving 5 bases between the germline ends. This CDR3 has 11 amino acids. The CDR3 DNA follows: TGTGCCAGCAGAGGGGACACTGAAGCTTTCTTT. Translated, it gives CASRGDTEAFF. The entire variable domain, with the rest obtained from reference TRBV7-2 and TRBJ1-1, is as follows: GAGVSQSPSNKVTEKGKDVELRCDPISGHTALYWYRQSLGQGLEFLIYFQGNSAPDKSGLPSDRFSAERTGGSVSTLTIQRTQQEDSAVYLCASRGDTEAFFGQGTRLTVV.

The chain has TRBV10-3 and TRBJ2-5; 9 bases match TRBD1. V lost 3 bases and J lost 3; bases outside the gene matches: 5. Germline assignment: CDR1 ENHRY and CDR2 SYGVKD. The CDR3 covers 15 residues. CDR3 in amino acids: CAISEVGTGKETQYF. CDR3 bases: TGTGCCATCAGTGAAGTCGGGACAGGGAAAGAGACCCAGTACTTC.

Only a few counts were recorded for this clonotype. The rearrangement links TRBV28 to TRBJ2-7; 8 bases are a match to TRBD1. The ends lost 9 bases at V and 6 bases at J; junction bases unmatched: 10. This CDR3 has 13 amino acids. Germline loops: CDR1 MDHEN, CDR2 SYDVKM. The CDR3 loop reads CASLQGAAREQYF. Written as DNA, the CDR3 is TGTGCCAGTTTGCAGGGGGCGGCTCGCGAGCAGTACTTC.

This chain connects TRBV27 to TRBJ2-7; no definite D call. Germline lookup yields CDR1 MNHEY and CDR2 SMNVEV (reference sequence). The CDR3 has 13 amino acids. Trimming pared 4 bases from V and 3 bases from J, leaving 10 bases between. CDR3: CASSWASNYEQYF. The CDR3 DNA reads as TGTGCCAGCAGTTGGGCCAGCAACTACGAGCAGTACTTC.

This clonotype turned up a few times. Its ends do not fully match the called genes, so a read error is possible. This chain links TRBV6-1 with TRBJ2-1, with D unresolved. This CDR3 is 11 amino acids long. Germline values: CDR1 MNHNS, CDR2 SASEGT. This CDR3 is CASTGHNEQLF. The DNA for the CDR3 is TGCGCCAGCACGGGCCACAATGAGCAGCTCTTC.

This rearrangement joins TRBV2 to TRBJ1-5, with unresolved D. Trimming shortened V by 3 bases and J by 2 bases, and 8 bases separated the two germline ends. Germline CDR1 and CDR2: SNHLY and FYNNEI. The CDR3 runs to 14 residues. CDR3 amino acids: CASSDSSGNQPQHF. The CDR3 DNA reads TGTGCCAGCAGTGACAGTAGTGGCAATCAGCCCCAGCATTTT. Full variable domain (outside the CDR3, taken from reference TRBV2 and TRBJ1-5): EPEVTQTPSHQVTQMGQEVILRCVPISNHLYFYWYRQILGQKVEFLVSFYNNEISEKSEIFDDQFSVERPDGSNFTLKIRSTKLEDSAMYFCASSDSSGNQPQHFGDGTRLSIL.